This TCR beta chain was sequenced for a study of STAT5B mutations in CD4+ large granular lymphocyte leukemia. Regarding the study as a whole: CD4-sorted patient repertoires seemed more clonal than healthy CD4+ repertoires.

Original processing notes: Productive clonotypes were detectable down to 2.59 x 10-5 frequency. Profiled with immunoSEQ multiplex PCR; TCRdb holds only in-frame clones, not every one. That table supplies the V and J calls and clone size; D and trimming were determined from the DNA. The table includes tens of thousands of clones, more than 65% detected once. Control samples were healthy donors' buffy coats. Comment on this clone: What it binds is unknown.

The sample consisted of CD4+ T cells from blood buffy coats. The clonotype was recovered from a human donor in good health.

The CDR3 bases are TGTGCCACAGCAAGGGCCGAAGGCTACACCTTC. It codes for CATARAEGYTF. The chain employs TRBV10-3 and TRBJ1-2, with unresolved D. Per the germline V gene, CDR1 is ENHRY and CDR2 is SYGVKD. V was shortened by 10 bases and J by 8 bases, with 14 bases between the two germline ends. The CDR3 is made up of 11 amino acids.